This TCR beta chain was obtained from a study of cytomegalovirus exposure and HLA in healthy donors. Broader study findings: It was reported that the classifier diagnosed cytomegalovirus status with high specificity and sensitivity in both the original and validation cohorts.

There are 15 residues in the CDR3. Germline CDR1 and CDR2: MNHNS and SASEGT. Trimming took 4 bases from V and 6 from J; bases not matched to a gene: 5. Researchers ran the PCR with 60 Vbeta and 13 Jbeta primers. Generated by immunoSEQ multiplex PCR, the TCRdb table keeps only in-frame clones and is missing some. The table records 150,000 to 200,000 clones, roughly 75% of them present only once. In regard to this clone: The antigen is not known.

This receptor was taken from a female donor in good health and CMV-seronegative. The chain recombines TRBV6-1 with TRBJ2-3, with TRBD2 identical over 12 bases. The sequenced sample consisted of PBMCs. The CDR3 DNA sequence: TGTGCCAGCAGTGTGACTAGCGGGAGTCGGGATACGCAGTATTTT. Its protein product is CASSVTSGSRDTQYF.